The next 11 T cell receptor beta chains were all read from a single sample in a study of identical twins. In TCRdb, the 5' RACE reads were re-called with MiXCR into one record per CDR3 protein. This sample yields under 500,000 distinct CDR3 sequences, of which roughly an eighth are seen a single time; more than 0.8% belongs to the top ten. A further study also used this sample, focusing on yellow fever vaccine responses in identical twins.

Material for sequencing was CD4+ T cells sorted from blood. The receptor set was obtained from a woman aged 18-29 years in good health.

This clonotype was seen only a few times. CDR3 in DNA: TGTGCCAGCAGCCAGGACATCTACGAGCAGTACTTC. Amino acid sequence: CASSQDIYEQYF. V usage is TRBV7-2 and J usage is TRBJ2-7; maybe TRBD1 (5 bases). CDR3 length equals 12 residues. Between the trimmed V and J ends, which lost 5 bases and 3 bases, there was a span of 8 bases. CDR1 and CDR2 (germline): SGHTA, FQGNSA.

The chain is built from TRBV12-3 or TRBV12-4 and TRBJ1-6; no definite D call. V was cut by 5 bases and J by 0 bases, with 11 bases left in between. The CDR3 length is 16 residues. The CDR3 DNA follows: TGTGCCAGCAGTCCAAAAATGAGCTCCTATAATTCACCCCTCCACTTT. This encodes CASSPKMSSYNSPLHF.

This clonotype was observed a few times. For the CDR3, the DNA is TGTGCCAGCAGCTACGAGGCGGGACTAGCGGGGTCCTACGAGCAGTACTTC. Translation gives CASSYEAGLAGSYEQYF. The gene calls are TRBV11-2 and TRBJ2-7; TRBD2 matches 13 bases. The germline V gene has CDR1 SGHAT and CDR2 FQNNGV. The junction had 7 bases not matched to a gene; V was cut back by 4 bases and J by 1 base. This CDR3 contains 17 residues.

This clonotype has a handful of counts. The chain is built from TRBV15 and TRBJ1-2; 9 positions agree with TRBD1. Per the germline V gene, CDR1 is LNHNV and CDR2 is YYDKDF (reference sequence). J gave up 5 bases and V 2 bases, and 12 bases lay outside the gene matches. The CDR3 contains 17 residues. The CDR3 loop reads CATSRSGTGMAGYGYTF. In DNA, the CDR3 is TGTGCCACCAGCAGAAGTGGGACAGGGATGGCAGGGTATGGCTACACCTTC.

This clonotype was seen ten or more times. The junction does not match germline at one end; this may be a read error. V is TRBV5-1 and J is TRBJ2-3, with 8 nucleotides matching TRBD2. The germline V gene encodes CDR1 SGHRS and CDR2 YFSETQ. The CDR3 sequence is 16 residues long. The chain's CDR3 is CASSLGLAGSTDTQYF. The CDR3 nucleotides read TGTGCCAGCAGCTTAGGGTTAGCGGGGAGCACAGATACGCAGTATTTT.

This clonotype has more than one count but fewer than ten. This chain joins TRBV27 and TRBJ2-7; 11 bases are shared with TRBD1. V gave up 7 bases and J gave up 3 bases; unmatched junction bases: 11. The CDR3 length is 16 residues. Germline assignment: CDR1 MNHEY and CDR2 SMNVEV (reference sequence). In DNA, the CDR3 is TGTGCCAGCACTCACGACCCCGGGACAGGGGGCTACGAGCAGTACTTC. It specifies CASTHDPGTGGYEQYF.

The chain joins TRBV2 to TRBJ2-7; 8 bases fit TRBD2. CDR1 is SNHLY and CDR2 is FYNNEI in the germline V gene. The J segment lost 2 bases and the V segment lost 7 bases, leaving 4 bases of the junction unmatched. This CDR3 region has 13 residues. The CDR3 region is CASNGGVTYEQYF. Written as DNA, the CDR3 is TGTGCCAGCAACGGGGGGGTCACCTACGAGCAGTACTTC.

The chain has TRBV7-2 and TRBJ2-6; D gene unclear. CDR1 SGHTA and CDR2 FQGNSA come from the germline V gene. Trimming removed 7 bases from V and 1 base from J, with 8 bases in between. The CDR3 spans 14 residues. The chain's CDR3 is CASIPASGANVLTF. In nucleotides, the CDR3 is TGTGCCAGCATTCCGGCTTCTGGGGCCAACGTCCTGACTTTC. The variable domain in full, completed from reference TRBV7-2 and TRBJ2-6, reads GAGVSQSPSNKVTEKGKDVELRCDPISGHTALYWYRQSLGQGLEFLIYFQGNSAPDKSGLPSDRFSAERTGGSVSTLTIQRTQQEDSAVYLCASIPASGANVLTFGAGSRLTVL.

The chain links TRBV6-1 to TRBJ2-7; 9 bases are shared with TRBD2. V trimming: 5 bases; J trimming: 0 bases; junction bases outside the gene matches: 5. The CDR3 loop spans 15 amino acids. In germline, CDR1 is MNHNS, CDR2 SASEGT. CDR3 in amino acids: CASSRTAGGSYEQYF. The CDR3 DNA is TGTGCCAGCAGTCGTACAGCGGGAGGCTCCTACGAGCAGTACTTC.

This clonotype was counted only a few times. This rearrangement joins TRBV2 to TRBJ2-3; D is undetermined. Germline V gives CDR1 SNHLY, CDR2 FYNNEI. The CDR3 is made up of 11 amino acids. V was pared by 8 bases and J by 3 bases, with 6 bases between. For the CDR3, the DNA is TGTGCCAGCTTAATAACAGATACGCAGTATTTT. Translation gives CASLITDTQYF.

This clonotype was seen a handful of times. A much larger clone lies a single base off, so this may be a read error. The chain combines TRBV6-2 or TRBV6-3 with TRBJ2-7; 11 nucleotides agree with TRBD2. CDR3 size: 13 residues. The V and J ends lost 6 bases and 3 bases, in that order; junction bases with no gene match: 1. CDR1 MNHEY and CDR2 SVGEGT come from the germline V gene. This CDR3 is CASRGLAVYEQYF. The CDR3 region has the DNA TGTGCCAGCAGGGGACTAGCGGTCTACGAGCAGTACTTC.